A selection of T cell receptor beta chains follows, all from one sample in a study of cytomegalovirus exposure and HLA in healthy donors. TCRdb's table, derived via immunoSEQ multiplex PCR, lists solely in-frame clones and lacks some. The sample has about 94,000 clones, more than 65% seen once; the top ten hold 9% to 12%. Source material: PBMCs. The receptors were gathered from a human donor in good health. CDR3s include the opening cysteine and the closing phenylalanine or tryptophan. Each record gives: CDR3 length, clone size, D gene, V gene, J gene, CDR3 DNA, CDR3 protein. A D gene is named only where the DNA matches it firmly. Clone size is not always given. Where it is, it says once, few, many or a class for expanded clones.

CDR3 length: 13; clone size: -; D gene: -; V gene: TRBV7-2; J gene: TRBJ2-3; CDR3 DNA: TGTGCCAGCAGCTTAGGGGCCTCAGATACGCAGTATTTT; CDR3 protein: CASSLGASDTQYF
CDR3 length: 14; clone size: -; D gene: TRBD1; V gene: TRBV28; J gene: TRBJ2-1; CDR3 DNA: TGTGCCAGCAGTCTCTTTGGGACAGTCAATGAGCAGTTCTTC; CDR3 protein: CASSLFGTVNEQFF
CDR3 length: 18; clone size: -; D gene: TRBD2; V gene: TRBV7-2; J gene: TRBJ2-5; CDR3 DNA: TGTGCCAGCAGCTTAGGAGGTAGCGGGAGATTTAGCAGAGAGACCCAGTACTTC; CDR3 protein: CASSLGGSGRFSRETQYF
CDR3 length: 15; clone size: once; D gene: TRBD2; V gene: TRBV7-3; J gene: TRBJ2-5; CDR3 DNA: TGTGCCAGCAGCTTAGGGACTAGCGGGGGAGAGACCCAGTACTTC; CDR3 protein: CASSLGTSGGETQYF
CDR3 length: 10; clone size: few; D gene: -; V gene: TRBV6-6; J gene: TRBJ1-2; CDR3 DNA: TGTGCCAGCGTGGGGCATGGCTACACCTTC; CDR3 protein: CASVGHGYTF
CDR3 length: 14; clone size: -; D gene: TRBD2; V gene: TRBV29-1; J gene: TRBJ2-1; CDR3 DNA: TGCAGCACCCCGGGACTAGCACTTTACAATGAGCAGTTCTTC; CDR3 protein: CSTPGLALYNEQFF
CDR3 length: 14; clone size: once; D gene: TRBD1; V gene: TRBV29-1; J gene: TRBJ1-2; CDR3 DNA: TGCAGCGTTGAAGTTAGGGACAGGGGCTTCGGCTACACCTTC; CDR3 protein: CSVEVRDRGFGYTF
CDR3 length: 13; clone size: -; D gene: -; V gene: TRBV11-2; J gene: TRBJ2-1; CDR3 DNA: TGTGCCAGCAGCCTTCAAAGACTCAATGAGCAGTTCTTC; CDR3 protein: CASSLQRLNEQFF
CDR3 length: 15; clone size: -; D gene: -; V gene: TRBV4-3; J gene: TRBJ1-1; CDR3 DNA: TGCGCCAGCAGCCACCTAACAGGGCTGAACACTGAAGCTTTCTTT; CDR3 protein: CASSHLTGLNTEAFF
CDR3 length: 13; clone size: once; D gene: -; V gene: TRBV12-5; J gene: TRBJ2-3; CDR3 DNA: TGTGCTAGTGGTTTTGCCGGGACAGATACGCAGTATTTT; CDR3 protein: CASGFAGTDTQYF
CDR3 length: 15; clone size: -; D gene: -; V gene: TRBV28; J gene: TRBJ1-4; CDR3 DNA: TGTGCCAGCAACGTTTTAATGGGGGGATCGGAAAAACTGTTTTTT; CDR3 protein: CASNVLMGGSEKLFF
CDR3 length: 16; clone size: once; D gene: -; V gene: TRBV19; J gene: TRBJ2-2; CDR3 DNA: TGTGCCAGTACCGTCCTTCTAGGGACTTCTACGGGGGAGCTGTTTTTT; CDR3 protein: CASTVLLGTSTGELFF
CDR3 length: 13; clone size: -; D gene: TRBD1; V gene: TRBV28; J gene: TRBJ2-7; CDR3 DNA: TGTGCCGTCCCCGGACAGGGGTCCTACGAGCAGTACTTC; CDR3 protein: CAVPGQGSYEQYF
CDR3 length: 15; clone size: -; D gene: TRBD1; V gene: TRBV5-1; J gene: TRBJ2-7; CDR3 DNA: TGCGCCAGCAGCGCGGGGACAGGGAGCTCCTACGAGCAGTACTTC; CDR3 protein: CASSAGTGSSYEQYF
CDR3 length: 16; clone size: -; D gene: TRBD2; V gene: TRBV7-2; J gene: TRBJ2-2; CDR3 DNA: TGTGCCAGCACAGTAGCGGGGGGGATGAACACCGGGGAGCTGTTTTTT; CDR3 protein: CASTVAGGMNTGELFF
CDR3 length: 12; clone size: -; D gene: -; V gene: TRBV7-9; J gene: TRBJ1-1; CDR3 DNA: TGTGCCAGCAGCCCTGACTATTATGGGGCTTTCTTT; CDR3 protein: CASSPDYYGAFF
CDR3 length: 14; clone size: -; D gene: TRBD1; V gene: TRBV9; J gene: TRBJ1-1; CDR3 DNA: TGTGCCAGCAGCAAGGGACAGGGGGTCACTGAAGCTTTCTTT; CDR3 protein: CASSKGQGVTEAFF
CDR3 length: 14; clone size: -; D gene: -; V gene: TRBV27; J gene: TRBJ1-2; CDR3 DNA: TGTGCCAGCAGTTCAGGGTACCCTAACTATGGCTACACCTTC; CDR3 protein: CASSSGYPNYGYTF
CDR3 length: 15; clone size: -; D gene: TRBD1; V gene: TRBV7-7; J gene: TRBJ2-7; CDR3 DNA: TGTGCCAGCAGCCGGGGTACGGACAGGTACTACGAGCAGTACTTC; CDR3 protein: CASSRGTDRYYEQYF
CDR3 length: 15; clone size: few; D gene: -; V gene: TRBV7-9; J gene: TRBJ2-1; CDR3 DNA: TGTGCCAGCAGCTTACATAGCGGAGTATACAATGAGCAGTTCTTC; CDR3 protein: CASSLHSGVYNEQFF
CDR3 length: 13; clone size: -; D gene: -; V gene: TRBV28; J gene: TRBJ1-1; CDR3 DNA: TGTGCCAGCAGTCGACAGGTAAACACTGAAGCTTTCTTT; CDR3 protein: CASSRQVNTEAFF
CDR3 length: 15; clone size: -; D gene: TRBD1; V gene: TRBV7-9; J gene: TRBJ1-5; CDR3 DNA: TGTGCCAGCAGCTTAGGACAGGGGGCCGATCAGCCCCAGCATTTT; CDR3 protein: CASSLGQGADQPQHF
CDR3 length: 12; clone size: -; D gene: -; V gene: TRBV10-2; J gene: TRBJ2-3; CDR3 DNA: TGCGCCAGCAGTGAGGTCGCAGATACGCAGTATTTT; CDR3 protein: CASSEVADTQYF
CDR3 length: 13; clone size: -; D gene: TRBD2; V gene: TRBV15; J gene: TRBJ2-5; CDR3 DNA: TGTGCCACCAGCCAAGCGGGAAGAGAGACCCAGTACTTC; CDR3 protein: CATSQAGRETQYF
CDR3 length: 11; clone size: -; D gene: -; V gene: TRBV19; J gene: TRBJ2-3; CDR3 DNA: TGTGCCAGTCAGGATCGGGATACGCAGTATTTT; CDR3 protein: CASQDRDTQYF
CDR3 length: 16; clone size: -; D gene: TRBD1; V gene: TRBV29-1; J gene: TRBJ2-7; CDR3 DNA: TGCAGCGTTGAAGGACAGGGAAAATCCCTTCGCTACGAGCAGTACTTC; CDR3 protein: CSVEGQGKSLRYEQYF
CDR3 length: 12; clone size: -; D gene: -; V gene: TRBV5-4; J gene: TRBJ2-1; CDR3 DNA: TGTGCCAGCTCCCAGGGGAACAATGAGCAGTTCTTC; CDR3 protein: CASSQGNNEQFF
CDR3 length: 15; clone size: -; D gene: -; V gene: TRBV6-5; J gene: TRBJ2-1; CDR3 DNA: TGTGCCAGCAGTTACGCACAAACCCTAGCGATAGAGCAGTTCTTC; CDR3 protein: CASSYAQTLAIEQFF
CDR3 length: 15; clone size: -; D gene: TRBD1; V gene: TRBV19; J gene: TRBJ1-2; CDR3 DNA: TGTGCCAGTAGTATAGATACCGGGACAGGGAATGGCTACACCTTC; CDR3 protein: CASSIDTGTGNGYTF
CDR3 length: 11; clone size: -; D gene: -; V gene: TRBV6-5; J gene: TRBJ1-1; CDR3 DNA: TGTGCCAGCAGCCGCGGACACCTCAAGGTCTTT; CDR3 protein: CASSRGHLKVF
CDR3 length: 14; clone size: -; D gene: -; V gene: TRBV5-1; J gene: TRBJ2-2; CDR3 DNA: TGCGCCAGCAGCTTAACAGGGTACGCCGGGGAGCTGTTTTTT; CDR3 protein: CASSLTGYAGELFF
CDR3 length: 15; clone size: -; D gene: TRBD2; V gene: TRBV4-3; J gene: TRBJ2-1; CDR3 DNA: TGCGCCAGCAGCCAGGGTACTAGCGGATACAATGAGCAGTTCTTC; CDR3 protein: CASSQGTSGYNEQFF
CDR3 length: 13; clone size: -; D gene: TRBD1; V gene: TRBV29-1; J gene: TRBJ1-3; CDR3 DNA: TGCAGCGTTATCGACAGGGGGAGGAACACCATATATTTT; CDR3 protein: CSVIDRGRNTIYF
CDR3 length: 17; clone size: once; D gene: TRBD1; V gene: TRBV7-8; J gene: TRBJ1-1; CDR3 DNA: TGTGCCAGCAGCTCAGGACAGGGACAGGTGGCTAACACTGAAGCTTTCTTT; CDR3 protein: CASSSGQGQVANTEAFF
CDR3 length: 16; clone size: -; D gene: TRBD1; V gene: TRBV7-2; J gene: TRBJ2-7; CDR3 DNA: TGTGCCAGCAGCTTTGGGACAGGGCATAGCTCCTACGAGCAGTACTTC; CDR3 protein: CASSFGTGHSSYEQYF
CDR3 length: 16; clone size: -; D gene: -; V gene: TRBV7-9; J gene: TRBJ2-7; CDR3 DNA: TGTGCCAGCAGCTCAACAGGGCCCCTCAGGTCCTACGAGCAGTACTTC; CDR3 protein: CASSSTGPLRSYEQYF
CDR3 length: 11; clone size: -; D gene: -; V gene: TRBV29-1; J gene: TRBJ2-1; CDR3 DNA: TGCAGCGTTGAAGATCGGGCAGGGATAATCTTC; CDR3 protein: CSVEDRAGIIF
CDR3 length: 17; clone size: -; D gene: TRBD2; V gene: TRBV18; J gene: TRBJ2-3; CDR3 DNA: TGTGCCAGCTCACCACCGCGACGGCGGGAGGGCCGAGATACGCAGTATTTT; CDR3 protein: CASSPPRRREGRDTQYF
CDR3 length: 14; clone size: -; D gene: -; V gene: TRBV6-5; J gene: TRBJ2-7; CDR3 DNA: TGTGCCAGCAGTCCCCAGGGGATTTCCTACGAGCAGTACTTC; CDR3 protein: CASSPQGISYEQYF
CDR3 length: 10; clone size: -; D gene: -; V gene: TRBV9; J gene: TRBJ1-2; CDR3 DNA: TGTGCCAGCAGCTCCCTCGGCTACACCTTC; CDR3 protein: CASSSLGYTF
CDR3 length: 12; clone size: -; D gene: -; V gene: TRBV7-9; J gene: TRBJ2-7; CDR3 DNA: TGTGCCAGCAGCCAACAGGGCTACGAGCAGTACTTC; CDR3 protein: CASSQQGYEQYF
CDR3 length: 15; clone size: -; D gene: TRBD1; V gene: TRBV7-9; J gene: TRBJ2-3; CDR3 DNA: TGTGCCAGCAGCTCTGGACAGGGAGGCAGAGATACGCAGTATTTT; CDR3 protein: CASSSGQGGRDTQYF
CDR3 length: 16; clone size: -; D gene: TRBD1; V gene: TRBV7-2; J gene: TRBJ2-2; CDR3 DNA: TGTGCCAGCAGCACGACAGGGGGCGCCGGCACCGGGGAGCTGTTTTTT; CDR3 protein: CASSTTGGAGTGELFF
CDR3 length: 14; clone size: few; D gene: TRBD1; V gene: TRBV6-1; J gene: TRBJ2-1; CDR3 DNA: TGTGCCAGCAGTCACAGGGGCCGGGCTGCGGAACAGTTCTTC; CDR3 protein: CASSHRGRAAEQFF
CDR3 length: 12; clone size: -; D gene: -; V gene: TRBV9; J gene: TRBJ1-2; CDR3 DNA: TGTGCCAGCAGGACAGACACCTATGGCTACACCTTC; CDR3 protein: CASRTDTYGYTF
CDR3 length: 15; clone size: -; D gene: TRBD2; V gene: TRBV4-2; J gene: TRBJ2-2; CDR3 DNA: TGTGCCAGCAGCCCGAGCGGGAGGAACACCGGGGAGCTGTTTTTT; CDR3 protein: CASSPSGRNTGELFF
CDR3 length: 12; clone size: -; D gene: -; V gene: TRBV7-3; J gene: TRBJ2-5; CDR3 DNA: TGTGCCAGCAGCCCTACTCAGGGGACCCAGTACTTC; CDR3 protein: CASSPTQGTQYF
CDR3 length: 12; clone size: -; D gene: -; V gene: TRBV29-1; J gene: TRBJ1-1; CDR3 DNA: TGCAGCGTTGACGGCGACAGGATTGAAGCTTTCTTT; CDR3 protein: CSVDGDRIEAFF
CDR3 length: 15; clone size: few; D gene: -; V gene: TRBV5-6; J gene: TRBJ1-2; CDR3 DNA: TGTGCCAGCAGCTTGGAGAGGGGGTCTAACTATGGCTACACCTTC; CDR3 protein: CASSLERGSNYGYTF
CDR3 length: 13; clone size: -; D gene: -; V gene: TRBV29-1; J gene: TRBJ2-5; CDR3 DNA: TGCAGCGTTGGGGGAAAGGGGGACGAGACCCAGTACTTC; CDR3 protein: CSVGGKGDETQYF
CDR3 length: 19; clone size: -; D gene: TRBD2; V gene: TRBV9; J gene: TRBJ2-2; CDR3 DNA: TGTGCCAGCAGCGGGACTTGGACTAGCGGGTTCGCGAACACCGGGGAGCTGTTTTTT; CDR3 protein: CASSGTWTSGFANTGELFF
CDR3 length: 14; clone size: -; D gene: TRBD2; V gene: TRBV5-1; J gene: TRBJ2-7; CDR3 DNA: TGCGCCAGCAGCTCAAGCGGGAGGAGCTACGAGCAGTACTTC; CDR3 protein: CASSSSGRSYEQYF
CDR3 length: 14; clone size: -; D gene: TRBD2; V gene: TRBV5-6; J gene: TRBJ2-7; CDR3 DNA: TGTGCCAGCAGGGGGCGCGGGAGGAAGTACGAGCAGTACTTC; CDR3 protein: CASRGRGRKYEQYF
CDR3 length: 15; clone size: few; D gene: TRBD1; V gene: TRBV4-1; J gene: TRBJ1-5; CDR3 DNA: TGCGCCAGCAGCCAAACACAGGGGAGGAATCAGCCCCAGCATTTT; CDR3 protein: CASSQTQGRNQPQHF
CDR3 length: 12; clone size: -; D gene: -; V gene: TRBV10-3; J gene: TRBJ1-1; CDR3 DNA: TGTGCCATCTCGAGAGAGGGCACTGAAGCTTTCTTT; CDR3 protein: CAISREGTEAFF